These T cell receptor beta chains were read from a single sample in a study of PD-1 blockade in mismatch repair-deficient tumors. The table came from immunoSEQ multiplex PCR; TCRdb's copy has only in-frame clones and leaves some out. The table includes over 15,000 clones, 80% to 85% detected once. The sample in question was PBMCs, obtained before pembrolizumab treatment. All receptors come from an adult with mismatch repair-deficient cancer. CDR3s include the opening cysteine and the closing phenylalanine or tryptophan. Fields, in order: clone size, D gene, V gene, J gene, CDR3 DNA, CDR3 protein. The D gene is left open where the match is weak. Expanded clones are given a class, and other clones once, few, many or no size at all.

size: NA
D: NA
V: TRBV27
J: TRBJ1-4
DNA: TGTGCCAGCAGTCCCCCGGGACAAGCAGCAACTAATGAAAAACTGTTTTTT
CDR3: CASSPPGQAATNEKLFF

size: NA
D: NA
V: TRBV9
J: TRBJ2-2
DNA: TGTGCCAGCAGCGAACAACGTGCGAACACCGGGGAGCTGTTTTTT
CDR3: CASSEQRANTGELFF

size: NA
D: NA
V: TRBV14
J: TRBJ1-4
DNA: TGTGCCAGCAGCCACCGGACAGTCCAAGGGGAAAAACTGTTTTTT
CDR3: CASSHRTVQGEKLFF

size: few
D: NA
V: TRBV6-4
J: TRBJ2-3
DNA: TGTGCCAGCAGTGGGGGATCTAGCACAGATACGCAGTATTTT
CDR3: CASSGGSSTDTQYF

size: NA
D: TRBD1
V: TRBV7-2
J: TRBJ2-1
DNA: TGTGCCAGCAGTCTCCGGGACAGGGATCCGCAGTTCTTC
CDR3: CASSLRDRDPQFF

size: NA
D: NA
V: TRBV7-9
J: TRBJ2-5
DNA: TGTGCCAGCAGCGCCGGGACCTCCCACGTCCAGTACTTC
CDR3: CASSAGTSHVQYF

size: NA
D: NA
V: TRBV30
J: TRBJ1-2
DNA: TGTGCCTGGAGTGAAGGGGGGCCAGGTAACTATGGCTACACCTTC
CDR3: CAWSEGGPGNYGYTF

size: NA
D: NA
V: TRBV2
J: TRBJ2-3
DNA: TGTGCCAGTTCGGGGGGCCACACAGATACGCAGTATTTT
CDR3: CASSGGHTDTQYF

size: NA
D: TRBD1
V: TRBV30
J: TRBJ2-2
DNA: TGTGCCTGGAGTGAAGCAGGGGGCCACACCGGGGAGCTGTTTTTT
CDR3: CAWSEAGGHTGELFF

size: NA
D: NA
V: TRBV7-9
J: TRBJ2-7
DNA: TGTGCCAGCAGCTCTGCCTTTGAGCAGTACTTC
CDR3: CASSSAFEQYF

size: NA
D: TRBD1
V: TRBV28
J: TRBJ2-3
DNA: TGTGCCAGCAGTAACCGGGACAGGGGTAGACGGGATACGCAGTATTTT
CDR3: CASSNRDRGRRDTQYF

size: NA
D: TRBD1
V: TRBV19
J: TRBJ1-5
DNA: TGTGCCAGTAAAAGGGGGCGGGAGCCCCAGCATTTT
CDR3: CASKRGREPQHF

size: NA
D: NA
V: TRBV18
J: TRBJ2-7
DNA: TGTGCCAGCTCACCACCCGCAGGTTCCTACGAGCAGTACTTC
CDR3: CASSPPAGSYEQYF

size: NA
D: NA
V: TRBV5-1
J: TRBJ1-1
DNA: TGTGCCAGCAGCTTATGGGGGGAGGACACTGAAGCTTTCTTT
CDR3: CASSLWGEDTEAFF

size: NA
D: NA
V: TRBV6-5
J: TRBJ1-1
DNA: TGTGCCAGCAAACCAACAGGGATGGGAGACACTGAAGCTTTCTTT
CDR3: CASKPTGMGDTEAFF

size: NA
D: NA
V: TRBV9
J: TRBJ2-3
DNA: TGTGCCAGCAGCGCACGGGACCTCGCAGATACGCAGTATTTT
CDR3: CASSARDLADTQYF

size: NA
D: TRBD1
V: TRBV7-3
J: TRBJ2-1
DNA: TGTGCCAGCAGCACGGACAGGGGGCCCAATGAGCAGTTCTTC
CDR3: CASSTDRGPNEQFF

size: once
D: TRBD2
V: TRBV6-1
J: TRBJ2-1
DNA: TGTGCCAGCAGTGCGGGAGGGCCCAATGAGCAGTTCTTC
CDR3: CASSAGGPNEQFF

size: few
D: TRBD1
V: TRBV6-5
J: TRBJ2-2
DNA: TGTGCCAGCAGTTCAGGACAGGGAAACACCGGGGAGCTGTTTTTT
CDR3: CASSSGQGNTGELFF

size: medium-sized
D: TRBD1
V: TRBV28
J: TRBJ2-1
DNA: TGTGCCAGCAGTTCCAGGACAGGGGCATACAATGAGCAGTTCTTC
CDR3: CASSSRTGAYNEQFF

size: few
D: NA
V: TRBV27
J: TRBJ2-7
DNA: TGTGCCAGCAGTTTAAGACCCCTAGTTCGGCAGTACTTC
CDR3: CASSLRPLVRQYF

size: NA
D: NA
V: TRBV6-5
J: TRBJ2-3
DNA: TGTGCCAGCAGTTCAGATCCAAGGAGCCCCGCAGATACGCAGTATTTT
CDR3: CASSSDPRSPADTQYF

size: NA
D: TRBD1
V: TRBV7-9
J: TRBJ2-5
DNA: TGTGCCAGCAGCTTGGTCACCTCCGGGACAGGACAAGAGACCCAGTACTTC
CDR3: CASSLVTSGTGQETQYF

size: NA
D: TRBD1
V: TRBV11-2
J: TRBJ1-2
DNA: TGTGCCAGCACCCTCAGGGGGGACTATGGCTACACCTTC
CDR3: CASTLRGDYGYTF

size: NA
D: NA
V: TRBV18
J: TRBJ2-3
DNA: TGTGCCAGCTCACCCCGGGTGGATACGCAGTATTTT
CDR3: CASSPRVDTQYF

size: NA
D: NA
V: TRBV11-3
J: TRBJ1-2
DNA: TGTGCCAGCAGCTCAAACGGGGCGGGCTACACCTTC
CDR3: CASSSNGAGYTF

size: once
D: NA
V: TRBV6-5
J: TRBJ2-7
DNA: TGTGCCAGCAGTTATAGGTCAAGCTCCTACGAGCAGTACTTC
CDR3: CASSYRSSSYEQYF

size: NA
D: NA
V: TRBV11-3
J: TRBJ2-7
DNA: TGTGCCAGCAGCGGGGAAGGGGGACGTTACGAGCAGTACTTC
CDR3: CASSGEGGRYEQYF

size: NA
D: TRBD1
V: TRBV7-3
J: TRBJ2-3
DNA: TGTGCCAGCAGCTTAGGGACAGTTGGGGCAGATACGCAGTATTTT
CDR3: CASSLGTVGADTQYF

size: NA
D: NA
V: TRBV4-1
J: TRBJ1-1
DNA: TGCGCCAGCAGCCAAGAAGTAACCGGGGACACTGAAGCTTTCTTT
CDR3: CASSQEVTGDTEAFF

size: NA
D: TRBD1
V: TRBV5-1
J: TRBJ2-3
DNA: TGCGCCAGCAGCTCACCAGGGGGTAGCACAGATACGCAGTATTTT
CDR3: CASSSPGGSTDTQYF

size: NA
D: NA
V: TRBV4-1
J: TRBJ1-5
DNA: TGCGCCAGCAGCCAACAAGGGGGGGGCAATCAGCCCCAGCATTTT
CDR3: CASSQQGGGNQPQHF

size: NA
D: TRBD2
V: TRBV5-1
J: TRBJ2-3
DNA: TGCGCCAGCAGCTTGGTGGGGGGACTAGCGGACACAGATACGCAGTATTTT
CDR3: CASSLVGGLADTDTQYF

size: NA
D: NA
V: TRBV7-9
J: TRBJ2-3
DNA: TGTGCCAGCAGCCCGCGGGGTCCAGATACGCAGTATTTT
CDR3: CASSPRGPDTQYF

size: NA
D: TRBD2
V: TRBV11-2
J: TRBJ2-7
DNA: TGTGCCAGCAGCTTAGGGATACTAGCGGGGGACCCGGAGCAGTACTTC
CDR3: CASSLGILAGDPEQYF

size: NA
D: NA
V: TRBV6-5
J: TRBJ1-3
DNA: TGTGCCAGCAGTTTCACACTGGAACTATCTGGAAACACCATATATTTT
CDR3: CASSFTLELSGNTIYF

size: NA
D: TRBD1
V: TRBV4-1
J: TRBJ2-1
DNA: TGCGCCAGCAGCCAACAGGGGGTGTCCAATGAGCAGTTCTTC
CDR3: CASSQQGVSNEQFF

size: NA
D: TRBD2
V: TRBV4-3
J: TRBJ2-1
DNA: TGCGCCAGCAGCCTCGGGGGGGAGGGAAGCTCCTACAATGAGCAGTTCTTC
CDR3: CASSLGGEGSSYNEQFF

size: NA
D: NA
V: TRBV7-6
J: TRBJ2-1
DNA: TGTGCCAGCAGCGCGGGATCAGTCGGCAATGAGCAGTTCTTC
CDR3: CASSAGSVGNEQFF

size: NA
D: TRBD2
V: TRBV27
J: TRBJ2-2
DNA: TGTGCCAGCAGTTTAAGAGTTAGCGGTAGCGGGAGGATAGTGCGGGAGCTGTTTTTT
CDR3: CASSLRVSGSGRIVRELFF